These T cell receptor beta chains were read from a single sample in a study of chemoradiotherapy in HPV16-positive cancers. Data came from immunoSEQ multiplex PCR; TCRdb stores just in-frame clones and leaves some out. The sample has about 66,000 clones, 88% seen once; the top ten hold 4% to 4.5%. Sample: blood, taken from a patient who underwent chemoradiotherapy. The receptor source for this set is a human donor with HPV-associated anogenital cancer. CDR3s include the opening cysteine and the closing phenylalanine or tryptophan. The order of the fields is clone size, D gene, J gene, V gene, CDR3 protein, CDR3 DNA. D genes are given only for firm matches. Clone size is not always given. Where it is, it says once, few, many or a class for expanded clones.

>-|-|TRBJ1-2|TRBV6-5
CASSTGARYGYTF
TGTGCCAGCAGTACCGGGGCCCGCTATGGCTACACCTTC
>-|-|TRBJ1-1|TRBV25-1
CASSEYVNTEAFF
TGTGCCAGCAGTGAATATGTGAACACTGAAGCTTTCTTT
>-|-|TRBJ2-5|TRBV6-6
CASSYSQLQETQYF
TGTGCCAGCAGTTACTCCCAGCTCCAAGAGACCCAGTACTTC
>-|TRBD1|TRBJ2-7|TRBV7-3
CASSLQPGGEQYF
TGTGCCAGCAGCTTACAACCAGGGGGCGAGCAGTACTTC
>-|-|TRBJ1-1|TRBV28
CASTPKAYTEAFF
TGTGCCAGCACTCCTAAGGCTTACACTGAAGCTTTCTTT
>-|TRBD1|TRBJ2-7|TRBV6-6
CASRKQGVSYEQYF
TGTGCCAGCAGGAAACAGGGGGTTTCCTACGAGCAGTACTTC
>-|TRBD1|TRBJ2-6|TRBV28
CASNTYRGLGANVLTF
TGTGCCAGCAACACATACAGGGGCCTGGGGGCCAACGTCCTGACTTTC
>-|TRBD1|TRBJ1-4|TRBV6-1
CASGSGGLDEKLFF
TGTGCCAGCGGCTCAGGGGGCTTGGATGAAAAACTGTTTTTT
>medium-sized|TRBD2|TRBJ2-6|TRBV7-9
CASSSAAGAVGANVLTF
TGTGCCTCCTCCTCGGCAGCGGGAGCGGTTGGGGCCAACGTCCTGACTTTC
>-|TRBD1|TRBJ1-4|TRBV9
CASSPTGGVEKLFF
TGTGCCAGCAGCCCCACAGGGGGCGTCGAAAAACTGTTTTTT
>-|TRBD1|TRBJ2-7|TRBV29-1
CSAIPGQGTYEQYF
TGCAGCGCCATTCCGGGACAGGGGACCTACGAGCAGTACTTC
>few|TRBD1|TRBJ1-6|TRBV28
CASSDRVESPLHF
TGTGCCAGCAGCGACAGGGTCGAGTCACCCCTCCACTTT
>-|-|TRBJ1-4|TRBV4-1
CASSQDWHSRSEKLFF
TGCGCCAGCAGCCAAGATTGGCACTCCAGAAGTGAAAAACTGTTTTTT
>-|-|TRBJ1-2|TRBV27
CASRAGSAYGYTF
TGTGCCAGCAGGGCGGGGTCCGCCTATGGCTACACCTTC
>-|-|TRBJ1-6|TRBV7-8
CASSLAPAGRDSPLHF
TGTGCCAGCAGCTTAGCCCCAGCGGGAAGGGATTCACCCCTCCACTTT
>-|TRBD2|TRBJ2-3|TRBV11-3
CASSLSFAGGTDTQYF
TGTGCCAGCAGCTTAAGTTTCGCGGGGGGCACAGATACGCAGTATTTT
>medium-sized|TRBD1|TRBJ1-2|TRBV25-1
CASSEPDRDLVDGYTF
TGTGCCAGCAGTGAGCCCGACAGGGATTTGGTTGATGGCTACACCTTC
>-|TRBD2|TRBJ2-1|TRBV5-1
CASSLAGLADYNEQFF
TGCGCCAGCAGCTTGGCGGGGCTAGCGGACTACAATGAGCAGTTCTTC
>-|-|TRBJ1-2|TRBV5-1
CASSWTDPNYGYTF
TGCGCCAGCAGCTGGACAGACCCTAACTATGGCTACACCTTC
>-|TRBD1|TRBJ1-1|TRBV6-6
CASSLAGGSGTEAFF
TGTGCCAGCAGTTTAGCAGGGGGCTCGGGCACTGAAGCTTTCTTT
>-|-|TRBJ2-3|TRBV2
CASRSGDTQYF
TGTGCCAGCAGGAGTGGAGATACGCAGTATTTT
>once|-|TRBJ1-1|TRBV18
CASSLGRNTEAFF
TGTGCCAGCTCACTGGGTAGGAACACTGAAGCTTTCTTT